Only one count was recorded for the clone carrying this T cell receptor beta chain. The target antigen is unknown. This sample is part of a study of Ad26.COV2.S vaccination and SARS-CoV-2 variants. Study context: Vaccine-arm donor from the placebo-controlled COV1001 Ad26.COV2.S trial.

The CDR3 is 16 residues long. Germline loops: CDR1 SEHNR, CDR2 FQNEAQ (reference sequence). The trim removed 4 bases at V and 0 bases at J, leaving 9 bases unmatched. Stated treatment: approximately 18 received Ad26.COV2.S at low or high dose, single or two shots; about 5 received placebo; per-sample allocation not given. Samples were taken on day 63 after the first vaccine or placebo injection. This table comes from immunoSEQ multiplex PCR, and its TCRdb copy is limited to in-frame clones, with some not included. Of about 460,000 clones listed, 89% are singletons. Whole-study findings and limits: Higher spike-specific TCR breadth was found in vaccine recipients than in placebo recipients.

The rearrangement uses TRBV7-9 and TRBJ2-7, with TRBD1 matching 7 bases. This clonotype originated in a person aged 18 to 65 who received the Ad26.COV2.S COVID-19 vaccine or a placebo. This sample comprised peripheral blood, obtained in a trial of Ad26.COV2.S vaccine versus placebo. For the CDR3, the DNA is TGTGCCAGCAGCTATGAGCCGGGACAGCTCTCCTACGAGCAGTACTTC. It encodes CASSYEPGQLSYEQYF.